This passage covers 15 T cell receptor beta chains from one sample sequenced in a study of blood T cell repertoires in COVID-19. Method: immunoSEQ multiplex PCR; TCRdb's copy keeps in-frame clones and lacks some. The profile shows approximately 200,000 clones, 70% to 80% of them singletons. The sample consisted of peripheral blood. Every receptor here comes from a woman aged 40 to 50 with COVID-19, enrolled during active disease.

CDR3 coding DNA: TGCGCCAGCAACCCTAGCGGGGCGCCTGGCGAGCAGTACTTC. This encodes CASNPSGAPGEQYF. V is TRBV5-1 and J is TRBJ2-7, with 9 bases lining up with TRBD2. The CDR3 is 14 residues long. CDR1 and CDR2 (germline): SGHRS, YFSETQ. V was clipped by 6 bases and J by 6 bases; unmatched bases: 10.

The J gene is TRBJ1-3, the V gene TRBV6-7; 8 positions match TRBD1. TRBV6-7 is sorted into the ORF group, with uncertain function. Trimming removed 2 bases from V and 8 bases from J; junction bases left unmatched: 8. The CDR3 loop spans 15 amino acids. The CDR3 coding sequence is TGTGCCAGCAGTTACCCTAAACAGGGGGAGCACACCATATATTTT. Its protein product is CASSYPKQGEHTIYF.

The rearrangement links TRBV7-9 to TRBJ1-1; D is uncertain. The CDR3 totals 13 residues. V lost 4 bases, J lost 1 base, and 7 bases lay in between. Looked up from germline, CDR1 is SEHNR and CDR2 is FQNEAQ (reference sequence). This CDR3 is CASSSRQNTEAFF. DNA for the CDR3: TGTGCCAGCAGCTCCCGACAGAACACTGAAGCTTTCTTT.

The V gene is TRBV18, the J gene TRBJ1-5; D ambiguous. The CDR3 covers 13 residues. V was cut by 3 bases and J by 2 bases, with 5 bases left in between. Germline V gene data show CDR1 as KGHSH and CDR2 as LQKENI. As DNA, the CDR3 is TGTGCCAGCTCACCTGAGGGCAATCAGCCCCAGCATTTT. This codes for CASSPEGNQPQHF.

CDR3 loop: CASRETSGVHLDEQYF. The CDR3 nucleotides are TGTGCCAGCAGGGAAACTAGCGGGGTCCACCTGGATGAGCAGTACTTC. The chain uses TRBV6-6 and TRBJ2-7; 10 nucleotides line up with TRBD2. The CDR3 consists of 16 residues. Germline V gene data show CDR1 as MNHNY and CDR2 as SVGAGI (reference sequence). V shed 6 bases and J 7 bases; nucleotides not matched to a gene: 15.

This chain links TRBV7-9 with TRBJ1-4; the D is unclear. The CDR3 consists of 15 residues. Germline V gives CDR1 SEHNR, CDR2 FQNEAQ (reference sequence). V shed 3 bases and J shed 2 bases, with 10 bases lying between them. CDR3 in amino acids: CASSFSAVTNEKLFF. The CDR3, as DNA: TGTGCCAGCAGCTTCTCAGCGGTGACTAATGAAAAACTGTTTTTT.

The J gene is TRBJ1-5, the V gene TRBV7-2; maybe TRBD1 (6 bases). The germline V gene has CDR1 SGHTA and CDR2 FQGNSA. Between the trimmed V and J ends, which lost 3 bases and 8 bases, there was a span of 17 bases. The CDR3 length is 15 residues. The CDR3 spells CASSFQGGNREPQHF. The CDR3 DNA reads TGTGCCAGCAGCTTTCAAGGGGGTAATAGAGAGCCCCAGCATTTT.

This sequence joins TRBV7-2 and TRBJ2-7; D may be TRBD2 (6 bases). V lost 4 bases and J lost 3, with 10 bases in between. The CDR3 contains 13 residues. Germline V CDR1 and CDR2: SGHTA, FQGNSA. CDR3 DNA sequence: TGTGCCAGCAGCTCCGGGACTTTCTACGAGCAGTACTTC. It is translated as CASSSGTFYEQYF.

Only one count was recorded for this clone. The V and J genes are TRBV9 and TRBJ2-3; 9 nucleotides match TRBD2. The junction had 6 bases not matched to a gene; V was cut back by 0 bases and J by 4 bases. The CDR3 has 16 amino acids. The germline V gene encodes CDR1 SGDLS and CDR2 YYNGEE. The CDR3 loop reads CASSVGSTSGPDTQYF. CDR3 in DNA: TGTGCCAGCAGCGTAGGCTCGACTAGCGGCCCAGATACGCAGTATTTT.

This rearrangement joins TRBV11-3 to TRBJ2-5; maybe TRBD1 (6 bases). The CDR3 runs to 15 residues. Germline V gene data show CDR1 as SGHNT and CDR2 as YENEEA. Trimming left V 3 bases short and J 4 bases short, with 15 bases between. Here the CDR3 reads CASSLRGWPRETQYF. In DNA, the CDR3 is TGTGCCAGCAGCTTGAGGGGGTGGCCCAGAGAGACCCAGTACTTC.

This clone has more than one count but fewer than ten. CDR3 protein: CASSESGRNTEAFF. The CDR3 bases are TGTGCCAGCAGTGAAAGCGGAAGGAACACTGAAGCTTTCTTT. This rearrangement joins TRBV25-1 to TRBJ1-1; D is uncertain. Looked up from germline, CDR1 is MGHDK and CDR2 is SYGVNS. This CDR3 spans 14 amino acids. Trimming pared 2 bases from V and 1 base from J, leaving 8 bases between.

This chain joins TRBV2 and TRBJ2-7; D is possibly TRBD2 (5 bases). The CDR3 is 13 residues long. V lost 3 bases and J lost 2, with 8 bases in between. Per germline, CDR1 SNHLY and CDR2 FYNNEI. The CDR3 sequence: CASSDEGPYEQYF. For the CDR3, the DNA is TGTGCCAGCAGTGACGAGGGCCCCTACGAGCAGTACTTC.

The chain is built from TRBV10-1 and TRBJ2-2; unclear D gene. From germline, CDR1 is WNHNN and CDR2 SYGVQD (reference sequence). The ends were cut back, 0 bases at V and 8 bases at J, with 10 bases in the middle. The CDR3 runs 14 residues. The CDR3 region has the DNA TGCGCCAGCAGTGAGTCCAGGCTATCGGGGGAGCTGTTTTTT. This sequence encodes CASSESRLSGELFF.

J is TRBJ2-3 and V is TRBV5-4, with no clear D. This CDR3 spans 15 amino acids. Trimming took off 0 bases at V and 3 bases at J, with 11 bases between the two ends. The germline gives CDR1 SGHNT, CDR2 YYREEE (reference sequence). CDR3 bases: TGTGCCAGCAGCTTGGCGGCTAGTCGGACAGATACGCAGTATTTT. This sequence encodes CASSLAASRTDTQYF.

About this clone itself: At the DNA level, this CDR3 is encoded by other sequences in the same sample as well. The genes are TRBV27 and TRBJ2-1; a possible D gene is TRBD2 (6 bases). Germline CDR1 and CDR2: MNHEY and SMNVEV (reference sequence). Trimming pared 2 bases from V and 1 base from J, leaving 9 bases between. CDR3 length: 15 amino acids. CDR3 residues: CASSLRGSSYNEQFF. CDR3 bases: TGTGCCAGCAGTTTACGGGGGTCATCCTACAATGAGCAGTTCTTC.